This is a list of T cell receptor beta chains from one sample in a study of T cells in Graves' hyperthyroidism and ophthalmopathy. TCRdb reprocessed the multiplex PCR reads with MiXCR, giving one entry per CDR3 protein. The repertoire consists of some 510,000 distinct CDR3 sequences, with around 21% occurring once and the leading ten covering more than 20%. The sequencing input was blood. The receptor source for this set is a man aged 18-30 years with Graves' hyperthyroidism. Each CDR3 is given without its conserved first and last residue.

TRBV6-5,ASPAMNTEAF
TRBV6-1,AVKGGGTEAF
TRBV20-1,SAQELDIQY
TRBV12-3/TRBV12-4,ASSEWDAVSSYEQY
TRBV28,ASSYSYMEGTEAF
TRBV13,ASSPEFDYTEAF
TRBV6-1,ASSWGQGGEETQY
TRBV11-2,ASSPTRLAGGYEQY
TRBV27,ASSRRPGNTIY
TRBV4-2,ASSQRSTWDGTYGYT
TRBV12-5,ASAPRISNQPQH
TRBV3-1,ASSPTTGFSSGELF
TRBV4-1,ASSQVSAGPNVLT
TRBV12-3/TRBV12-4,ASSPGHLRDGYT
TRBV30,AWSAGQGVNYGYT
TRBV28,ASSSVPRGQY
TRBV28,ASSFPLNGLAGGSYEQY
TRBV5-1,ASSPLRRSSYEQY
TRBV6-1,ASSPGPNYNSPLH
TRBV20-1,SARDLLRGETQY
TRBV12-3/TRBV12-4,ASSPSGTRRTEAF
TRBV7-9,ASSSAAGYEAYEQY
TRBV11-1,ASSHSPLAGGRGSLETQY